Below, 23 T cell receptor beta chains from the same sample are listed, as sequenced in a study of T cell responses to AZD1222 COVID-19 vaccine. The data were produced by immunoSEQ multiplex PCR, yet TCRdb's version contains in-frame clones alone and is incomplete. The repertoire holds 200,000 or so clones, with about nine tenths as singletons. Specimen: peripheral blood, collected on day 0 of AZD1222 vaccination. These receptors were obtained from an adult in good health.

The chain links TRBV20-1 to TRBJ1-2; a weak D match, TRBD1 (5 bases). V was trimmed by 4 bases and J by 2 bases, leaving 5 bases between them. The CDR3 has 11 amino acids. CDR1 and CDR2 (germline): DFQATT, SNEGSKA (reference sequence). The CDR3 DNA follows: TGCAGTGCTACAGGGAACTATGGCTACACCTTC. Its protein is CSATGNYGYTF.

The rearrangement links TRBV11-3 to TRBJ1-1; weak D call: TRBD1 (5 bases). Deletions cut 2 bases from V and 5 bases from J, with 12 bases between. Per the germline V gene, CDR1 is SGHNT and CDR2 is YENEEA. The CDR3 length is 14 residues. CDR3 DNA: TGTGCCAGCAGCTTAAGGGGTGCGGGGACTGAAGCTTTCTTT. Encoded protein: CASSLRGAGTEAFF.

The chain joins TRBV7-3 to TRBJ2-1, with 9 bases lining up with TRBD1. From germline, CDR1 is SGHTA and CDR2 FQGTGA. This CDR3 has 16 residues. Trimming at V came to 5 bases and at J to 4 bases, leaving 9 bases not matched to a gene. In nucleotides, the CDR3 is TGTGCCAGCAGCAGAGAGCCGGGACAGGGTTACAATGAGCAGTTCTTC. Translating gives CASSREPGQGYNEQFF.

The rearrangement links TRBV5-5 to TRBJ1-3; D is perhaps TRBD1 (6 bases). The CDR3 is 13 residues long. The germline V and J ends were trimmed by 3 bases and 4 bases, with 8 bases remaining between them. Germline lookup yields CDR1 SGHKS and CDR2 YYEKEE (reference sequence). CDR3 loop: CASSWGQGNTIYF. For the CDR3, the DNA is TGTGCCAGCAGCTGGGGACAAGGAAACACCATATATTTT.

The chain has TRBV18 and TRBJ2-2, with a tentative D call TRBD2 (5 bases). This CDR3 region has 16 residues. Germline lookup yields CDR1 KGHSH and CDR2 LQKENI. V lost 6 bases and J 5 bases, leaving 19 bases between the germline ends. The CDR3 DNA is TGTGCCAGCTCTGAACGTCCTCCGGGGAAGACCGGGGAGCTGTTTTTT. This sequence encodes CASSERPPGKTGELFF.

The chain uses TRBV19 and TRBJ2-5; 7 bases are a match to TRBD1. In germline, CDR1 is LNHDA, CDR2 SQIVND (reference sequence). This CDR3 comprises 13 residues. V lost 5 bases, J lost 5 bases, and 5 bases stayed unmatched. DNA of the CDR3: TGTGCCAGTAGTGATCAGGGGGAGGAGACCCAGTACTTC. This encodes CASSDQGEETQYF.

This chain links TRBV19 with TRBJ2-6; no definite D call. This CDR3 has 13 residues. Germline values: CDR1 LNHDA, CDR2 SQIVND (reference sequence). V shed 6 bases and J shed 0 bases, with 3 bases lying between them. As DNA, the CDR3 is TGTGCCAGTAGGAGCTCTGGGGCCAACGTCCTGACTTTC. This sequence encodes CASRSSGANVLTF.

This clone occurred once. J is TRBJ1-4 and V is TRBV3-1 (or the pseudogene TRBV3-2), with D perhaps TRBD1 (5 bases). Trimming took off 1 base at V and 0 bases at J, with 9 bases between the two ends. The CDR3 is 16 amino acids. Germline CDR1 and CDR2: LGHDT and YNNKEL (reference sequence). The CDR3 sequence: CASSQGMGATNEKLFF. CDR3 coding DNA: TGTGCCAGCAGCCAAGGGATGGGGGCAACTAATGAAAAACTGTTTTTT.

The chain combines TRBV2 with TRBJ2-7; D not certain. CDR3 length: 12 amino acids. Germline CDR1 reads SNHLY; CDR2 reads FYNNEI. V was shortened by 8 bases and J by 3 bases, with 11 bases between the two germline ends. Here the CDR3 DNA reads TGTGCCAGCCGTAAAACTATCTACGAGCAGTACTTC. Residues: CASRKTIYEQYF.

This CDR3 is CASSIGQGSTEAFF. CDR3 coding DNA: TGTGCCAGCAGTATCGGACAGGGGAGCACTGAAGCTTTCTTT. J is TRBJ1-1 and V is TRBV27; 9 nucleotides match TRBD1. This CDR3 is built from 14 residues. The ends lost 5 bases at V and 4 bases at J; junction bases unmatched: 5. CDR1 and CDR2 (germline): MNHEY, SMNVEV (reference sequence).

The chain has TRBV5-1 and TRBJ1-1; D gene ambiguous. Trimming pared 3 bases from V and 0 bases from J, leaving 6 bases between. Germline V lookup: CDR1 SGHRS, CDR2 YFSETQ. The CDR3 is 13 residues long. The CDR3 DNA reads as TGCGCCAGCAGCTCCCGCATGAACACTGAAGCTTTCTTT. Amino acids: CASSSRMNTEAFF.

The chain links TRBV7-9 to TRBJ1-2; D perhaps matches TRBD1 (6 bases). Trimming left V 6 bases short and J 8 bases short, with 13 bases between. This CDR3 contains 12 residues. CDR1 is SEHNR and CDR2 is FQNEAQ in the germline V gene (reference sequence). For the CDR3, the DNA is TGTGCCAGCAGTTCAGGGGCGGAAGGCTACACCTTC. This gives the protein CASSSGAEGYTF.

V usage is TRBV12-1 and J usage is TRBJ2-1; TRBD2, the D gene given by the table, was not confirmed from the DNA. TRBV12-1 is noted as a pseudogene. This CDR3 is 17 amino acids long. The CDR3 DNA reads as TGTGCCAGCAGCACCACGACTAGCGGGGGCATATACAATGAGCAGTTCTTC. The encoded protein is CASSTTTSGGIYNEQFF.

CDR3 amino acids: CASSPPGQGNQPQHF. CDR3 coding DNA: TGTGCCAGTAGTCCCCCCGGACAGGGGAATCAGCCCCAGCATTTT. The chain recombines TRBV19 with TRBJ1-5; 9 positions agree with TRBD1. Per germline, CDR1 LNHDA and CDR2 SQIVND (reference sequence). This CDR3 region has 15 residues. With 5 bases clipped from V and 4 bases from J, the junction kept 6 bases outside the gene matches.

The chain couples TRBV5-5 to TRBJ1-5; 7 positions agree with TRBD1. V lost 1 base, J lost 5 bases, and 6 bases stayed unmatched. Germline assignment: CDR1 SGHKS and CDR2 YYEKEE (reference sequence). The CDR3 has 15 amino acids. The DNA of the CDR3 is TGTGCCAGCAGCTTGTCGGGACAGAGTTATCAGCCCCAGCATTTT. Its translation: CASSLSGQSYQPQHF.

The chain links TRBV9 to TRBJ1-2, with 8 bases aligning to TRBD1. Germline loops: CDR1 SGDLS, CDR2 YYNGEE. The CDR3 consists of 15 residues. V shed 2 bases and J 8 bases; nucleotides not matched to a gene: 11. CDR3 sequence: CASSVNTDRARGYTF. In DNA form, the CDR3 reads TGTGCCAGCAGCGTCAACACGGACAGGGCCAGGGGCTACACCTTC.

The chain is built from TRBV9 and TRBJ2-1; 9 bases are shared with TRBD1. Germline values: CDR1 SGDLS, CDR2 YYNGEE. J lost 5 bases, V lost 5 bases, and 8 bases had no gene match. This CDR3 is 15 amino acids long. As DNA, the CDR3 is TGTGCCAGCAGTCACAGGGGGCTCAGGGACAATGAGCAGTTCTTC. This encodes CASSHRGLRDNEQFF.

The V and J genes are TRBV27 and TRBJ2-5; 9 bases map to TRBD2. CDR3 length: 15 residues. Germline values: CDR1 MNHEY, CDR2 SMNVEV (reference sequence). V lost 6 bases, J lost 1 base, and 6 bases stayed unmatched. CDR3 in amino acids: CASRGLRGGQETQYF. The CDR3 DNA reads TGTGCCAGCAGAGGACTGCGGGGGGGCCAAGAGACCCAGTACTTC.

The chain joins TRBV7-2 to TRBJ2-5; weak D call: TRBD1 (6 bases). The CDR3 is made up of 11 amino acids. Per the germline V gene, CDR1 is SGHTA and CDR2 is FQGNSA. The V gene lost 7 bases and the J gene lost 10 bases, with 13 bases spanning the gap. In DNA, the CDR3 is TGTGCCAGCAATAAACAGGGAGTCCAGTACTTC. It specifies CASNKQGVQYF.

V gene TRBV6-2 or TRBV6-3 combines with J gene TRBJ1-1; possibly TRBD1 for D (5 bases). The CDR3 has 17 amino acids. With 2 bases removed from V and 2 bases from J, the gap between germline ends came to 18 bases. Germline V gene sequence: CDR1 MNHEY, CDR2 SVGEGT. The CDR3 DNA is TGTGCCAGCAGTTACCCAAGAATCTGGACACTCAACACTGAAGCTTTCTTT. It codes for CASSYPRIWTLNTEAFF.

V is TRBV6-6 and J is TRBJ2-4; TRBD1 might be the D (5 bases). Germline lookup yields CDR1 MNHNY and CDR2 SVGAGI (reference sequence). V was trimmed by 4 bases and J by 5 bases, leaving 9 bases between them. The CDR3 has 13 residues. The CDR3 region is CASSSLTENIQYF. The CDR3 bases are TGTGCCAGCAGTTCTCTGACAGAAAACATTCAGTACTTC.

The V gene is TRBV5-1, the J gene TRBJ2-7; TRBD2 matches at 10 bases. Losses at the gene ends were 4 bases for V and 4 bases for J; bases not matched to a gene: 5. There are 14 residues in the CDR3. Looked up from germline, CDR1 is SGHRS and CDR2 is YFSETQ. CDR3 sequence (DNA): TGCGCCAGCAGCCTAGCGGGAGATCCATACGAGCAGTACTTC. Its protein is CASSLAGDPYEQYF.

The table lists this clone with a count of one. V usage is TRBV28 and J usage is TRBJ1-5; 10 bases map to TRBD1. CDR3 length: 17 amino acids. V shed 1 base, J shed 10 bases, and the junction held 13 bases outside the gene matches. Germline CDR1 reads MDHEN; CDR2 reads SYDVKM. The CDR3 region is CASSLFLGTGALGPQHF. For the CDR3, the DNA is TGTGCCAGCAGTTTATTTCTCGGGACAGGGGCCCTCGGCCCCCAGCATTTT.